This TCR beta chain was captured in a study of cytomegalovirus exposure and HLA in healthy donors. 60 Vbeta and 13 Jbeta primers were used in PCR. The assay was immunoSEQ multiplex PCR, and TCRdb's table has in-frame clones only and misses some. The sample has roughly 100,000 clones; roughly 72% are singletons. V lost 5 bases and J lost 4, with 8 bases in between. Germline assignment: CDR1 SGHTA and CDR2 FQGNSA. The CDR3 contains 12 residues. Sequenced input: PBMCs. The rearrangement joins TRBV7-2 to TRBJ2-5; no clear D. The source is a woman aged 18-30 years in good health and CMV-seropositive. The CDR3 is CASSIYGETQYF. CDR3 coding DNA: TGTGCCAGCAGCATTTACGGAGAGACCCAGTACTTC.